A single sample is the source of the 7 T cell receptor beta chains below, sequenced in a study of technical replicates of blood from a handful of donors. Sequenced by immunoSEQ multiplex PCR; TCRdb stores in-frame clones only, minus some. The data contain 55,000 to 60,000 clones, approximately 92% of them singletons. Sample: PBMCs. The source is a human donor in good health. Some clones in this sample may be carry-over from other donors' samples.

V and J are TRBV29-1 and TRBJ1-1; TRBD1 aligns across 8 bases. The junction had 4 bases not matched to a gene; V was cut back by 7 bases and J by 0 bases. CDR1 and CDR2 (germline): SQVTM, ANQGSEA. CDR3 length equals 13 residues. The CDR3 sequence: CSARQGMNTEAFF. DNA of the CDR3: TGCAGCGCCCGACAGGGGATGAACACTGAAGCTTTCTTT.

This clone is a singleton in its sample. J is TRBJ2-5 and V is TRBV2, with 14 bases aligning to TRBD2. Per the germline V gene, CDR1 is SNHLY and CDR2 is FYNNEI. The J segment lost 4 bases and the V segment lost 5 bases, leaving 12 bases of the junction unmatched. There are 18 residues in the CDR3. The CDR3 sequence: CASSQGLAGGNSLETQYF. DNA for the CDR3: TGTGCCAGCAGTCAAGGACTAGCGGGAGGTAATAGTTTAGAGACCCAGTACTTC. The variable domain in full, with the rest retrieved from reference TRBV2 and TRBJ2-5, is EPEVTQTPSHQVTQMGQEVILRCVPISNHLYFYWYRQILGQKVEFLVSFYNNEISEKSEIFDDQFSVERPDGSNFTLKIRSTKLEDSAMYFCASSQGLAGGNSLETQYFGPGTRLLVL.

This sequence joins TRBV4-3 and TRBJ1-3, with a possible D match to TRBD1 (5 bases). V lost 0 bases and J 0 bases, leaving 18 bases between the germline ends. The length of the CDR3 is 19 residues. Germline-derived CDR1 and CDR2 are LGHNA and YSLEER. The CDR3 reads CASSQDQIVGVLSGNTIYF. The CDR3 DNA reads as TGCGCCAGCAGCCAAGACCAGATCGTAGGGGTCCTCTCTGGAAACACCATATATTTT.

This rearrangement joins TRBV5-3 to TRBJ2-7; maybe TRBD1 (5 bases). TRBV5-3 is an open reading frame, and its role is uncertain. V lost 4 bases and J 1 base, leaving 18 bases between the germline ends. The CDR3 totals 16 residues. For the CDR3, the DNA is TGTGCCAGAAGCGAACAGGTTCCTTGTGTGTCCTACGAGCAGTACTTC. It encodes CARSEQVPCVSYEQYF.

The rearrangement links TRBV7-9 to TRBJ2-5; D perhaps matches TRBD2 (6 bases). The germline CDR1 and CDR2 sequences are SEHNR and FQNEAQ (reference sequence). This CDR3 has 15 amino acids. V lost 6 bases, J lost 5 bases, and 19 bases lay in between. CDR3 nucleotides: TGTGCCAGCAGTTATACCGGGACTTCCCATGAGACCCAGTACTTC. This codes for CASSYTGTSHETQYF.

The gene calls are TRBV4-3 and TRBJ1-4, with TRBD1 as a possible D gene (6 bases). This CDR3 is 17 amino acids long. Per the germline V gene, CDR1 is LGHNA and CDR2 is YSLEER. V was cut by 0 bases and J by 4 bases, with 15 bases left in between. The CDR3 sequence is CASSQERGGSNNEKLFF. CDR3 coding DNA: TGCGCCAGCAGCCAAGAGAGGGGGGGGTCCAATAATGAAAAACTGTTTTTT.

In DNA form, the CDR3 reads TGTGCCAGCAGCTTAGTACAGGGAAATTCACCCCTCCACTTT. Translating it yields CASSLVQGNSPLHF. The rearrangement uses TRBV7-2 and TRBJ1-6; maybe TRBD1 (6 bases). Trimming took 1 base from V and 7 from J, leaving 8 bases between them. Germline V gene data show CDR1 as SGHTA and CDR2 as FQGNSA. There are 14 residues in the CDR3.